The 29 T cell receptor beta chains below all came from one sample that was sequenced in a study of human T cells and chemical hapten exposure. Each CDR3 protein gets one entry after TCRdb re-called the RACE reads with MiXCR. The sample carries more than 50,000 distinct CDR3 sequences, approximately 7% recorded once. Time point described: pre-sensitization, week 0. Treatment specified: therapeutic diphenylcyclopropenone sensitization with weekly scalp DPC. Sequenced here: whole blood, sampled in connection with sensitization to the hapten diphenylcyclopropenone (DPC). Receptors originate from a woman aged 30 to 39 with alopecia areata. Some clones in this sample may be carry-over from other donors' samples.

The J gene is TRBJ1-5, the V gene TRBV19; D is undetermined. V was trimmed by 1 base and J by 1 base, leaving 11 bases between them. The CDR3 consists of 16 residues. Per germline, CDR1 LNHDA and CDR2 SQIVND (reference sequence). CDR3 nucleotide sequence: TGTGCCAGTAGTATAGCTGGCGGTCTCAGCAATCAGCCCCAGCATTTT. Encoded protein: CASSIAGGLSNQPQHF.

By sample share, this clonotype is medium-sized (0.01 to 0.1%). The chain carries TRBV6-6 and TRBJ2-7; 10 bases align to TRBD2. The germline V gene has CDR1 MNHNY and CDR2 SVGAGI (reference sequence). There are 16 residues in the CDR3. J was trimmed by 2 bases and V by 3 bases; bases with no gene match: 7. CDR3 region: CASSYTPSGGAYEQYF. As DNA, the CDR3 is TGTGCCAGCAGTTATACCCCAAGCGGGGGGGCCTACGAGCAGTACTTC.

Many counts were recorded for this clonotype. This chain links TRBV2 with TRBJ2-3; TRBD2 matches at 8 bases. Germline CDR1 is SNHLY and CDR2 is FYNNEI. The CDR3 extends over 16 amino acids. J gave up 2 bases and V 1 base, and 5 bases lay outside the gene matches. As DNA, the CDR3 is TGTGCCAGCAGTGAAGAGCTAGCGGGTTTCACAGATACGCAGTATTTT. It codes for CASSEELAGFTDTQYF.

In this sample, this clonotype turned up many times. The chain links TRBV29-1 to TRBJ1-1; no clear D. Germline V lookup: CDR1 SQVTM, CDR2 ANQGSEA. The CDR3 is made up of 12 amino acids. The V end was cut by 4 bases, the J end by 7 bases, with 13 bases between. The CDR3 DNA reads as TGCAGCGTTGGGCGGTTTGCTGGTGAAGCTTTCTTT. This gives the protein CSVGRFAGEAFF. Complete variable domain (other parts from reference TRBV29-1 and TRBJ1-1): SAVISQKPSRDICQRGTSLTIQCQVDSQVTMMFWYRQQPGQSLTLIATANQGSEATYESGFVIDKFPISRPNLTFSTLTVSNMSPEDSSIYLCSVGRFAGEAFFGQGTRLTVV.

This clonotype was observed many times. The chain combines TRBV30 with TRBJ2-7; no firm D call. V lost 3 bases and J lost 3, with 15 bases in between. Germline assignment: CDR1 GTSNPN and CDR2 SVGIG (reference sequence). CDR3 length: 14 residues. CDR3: CAWRTRAAVYEQYF. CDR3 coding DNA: TGTGCCTGGAGAACCCGGGCCGCGGTCTACGAGCAGTACTTC. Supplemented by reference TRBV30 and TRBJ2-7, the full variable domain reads SQTIHQWPATLVQPVGSPLSLECTVEGTSNPNLYWYRQAAGRGLQLLFYSVGIGQISSEVPQNLSASRPQDRQFILSSKKLLLSDSGFYLCAWRTRAAVYEQYFGPGTRLTVT.

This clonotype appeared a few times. CDR3 residues: CAWRGQGRYEQYF. The CDR3 DNA reads TGTGCCTGGAGGGGACAGGGAAGGTACGAGCAGTACTTC. The rearrangement links TRBV30 to TRBJ2-7, with 9 positions matching TRBD1. Trimming removed 3 bases from V and 4 bases from J; junction bases left unmatched: 4. CDR1 is GTSNPN, CDR2 SVGIG, per germline (reference sequence). The CDR3 covers 13 residues.

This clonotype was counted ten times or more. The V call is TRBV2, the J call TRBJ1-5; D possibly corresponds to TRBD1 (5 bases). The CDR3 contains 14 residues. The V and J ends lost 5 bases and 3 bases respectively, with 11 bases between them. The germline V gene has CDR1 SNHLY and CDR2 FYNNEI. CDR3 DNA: TGTGCCAGCAGTCGATCAGGGCTCAATCAGCCCCAGCATTTT. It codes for CASSRSGLNQPQHF.

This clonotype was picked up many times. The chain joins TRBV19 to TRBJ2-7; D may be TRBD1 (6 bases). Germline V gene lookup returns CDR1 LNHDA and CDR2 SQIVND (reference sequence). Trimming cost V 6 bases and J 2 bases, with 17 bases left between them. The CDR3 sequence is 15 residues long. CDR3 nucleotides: TGTGCCAGTAGACTCTCCGGGACACCCACCTACGAGCAGTACTTC. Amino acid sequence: CASRLSGTPTYEQYF. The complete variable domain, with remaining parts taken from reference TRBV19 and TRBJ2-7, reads DGGITQSPKYLFRKEGQNVTLSCEQNLNHDAMYWYRQDPGQGLRLIYYSQIVNDFQKGDIAEGYSVSREKKESFPLTVTSAQKNPTAFYLCASRLSGTPTYEQYFGPGTRLTVT.

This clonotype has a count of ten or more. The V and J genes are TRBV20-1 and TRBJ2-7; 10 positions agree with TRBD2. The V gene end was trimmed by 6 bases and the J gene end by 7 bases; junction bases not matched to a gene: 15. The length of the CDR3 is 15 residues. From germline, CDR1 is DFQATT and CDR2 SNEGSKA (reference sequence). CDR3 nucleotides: TGCAGTGCCCCGATCCCTACTAGCGGGGCATGGGAGCAGTACTTC. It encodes CSAPIPTSGAWEQYF.

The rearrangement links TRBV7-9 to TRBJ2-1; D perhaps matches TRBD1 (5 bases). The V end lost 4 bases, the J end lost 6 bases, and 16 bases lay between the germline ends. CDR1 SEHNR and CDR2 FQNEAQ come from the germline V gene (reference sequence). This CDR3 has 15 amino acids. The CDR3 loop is CASSSQDLRSNEQFF. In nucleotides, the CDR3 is TGTGCCAGCAGCTCACAGGACCTCCGATCCAATGAGCAGTTCTTC.

In DNA form, the CDR3 reads TGCGCCAGCAGCTTAACTCCGGATTCTGACGAGCAGTACTTC. This sequence encodes CASSLTPDSDEQYF. This chain joins TRBV5-1 and TRBJ2-7; D uncertain. The ends were cut back, 2 bases at V and 5 bases at J, with 14 bases in the middle. There are 14 residues in the CDR3. Germline values: CDR1 SGHRS, CDR2 YFSETQ.

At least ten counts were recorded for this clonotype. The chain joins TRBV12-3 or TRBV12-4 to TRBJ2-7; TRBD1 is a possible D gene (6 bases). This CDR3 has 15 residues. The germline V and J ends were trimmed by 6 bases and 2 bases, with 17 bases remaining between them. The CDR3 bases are TGTGCCAGCAGCCCTACCGGGACACTGGCCTACGAGCAGTACTTC. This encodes CASSPTGTLAYEQYF.

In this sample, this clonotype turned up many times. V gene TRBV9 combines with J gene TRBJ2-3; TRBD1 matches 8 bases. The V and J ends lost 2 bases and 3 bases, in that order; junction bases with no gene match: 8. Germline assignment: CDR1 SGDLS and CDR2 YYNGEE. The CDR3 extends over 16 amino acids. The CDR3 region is CASSVAGTGATDTQYF. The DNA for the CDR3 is TGTGCCAGCAGCGTTGCCGGGACAGGAGCAACAGATACGCAGTATTTT.

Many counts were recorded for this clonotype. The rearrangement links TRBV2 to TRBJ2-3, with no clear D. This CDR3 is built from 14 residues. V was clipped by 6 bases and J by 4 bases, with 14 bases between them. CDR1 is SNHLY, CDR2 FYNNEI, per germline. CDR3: CASSLGPLPDTQYF. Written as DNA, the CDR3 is TGTGCCAGCAGCCTAGGACCCCTGCCAGATACGCAGTATTTT.

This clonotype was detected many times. This CDR3 is CASSPPNSVYKDTQYF. The CDR3, as DNA: TGTGCCAGCTCACCACCTAACTCAGTTTACAAGGATACGCAGTATTTT. The chain is built from TRBV18 and TRBJ2-3, with D unresolved. Germline CDR1 and CDR2: KGHSH and LQKENI. V lost 0 bases and J lost 6, with 16 bases in between. The CDR3 is made up of 16 amino acids.

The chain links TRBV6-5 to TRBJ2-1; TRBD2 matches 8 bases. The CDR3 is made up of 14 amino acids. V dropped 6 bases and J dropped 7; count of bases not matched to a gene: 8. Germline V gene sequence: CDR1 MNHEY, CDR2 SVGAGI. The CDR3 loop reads CASSRTGRVNEQFF. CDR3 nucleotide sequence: TGTGCCAGCAGCCGGACCGGGAGGGTGAATGAGCAGTTCTTC.

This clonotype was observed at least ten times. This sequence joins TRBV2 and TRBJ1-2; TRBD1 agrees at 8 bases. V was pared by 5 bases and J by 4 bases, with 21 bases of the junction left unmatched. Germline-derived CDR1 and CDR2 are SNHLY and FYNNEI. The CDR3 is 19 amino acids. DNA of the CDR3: TGTGCCAGCAGTCCCTACATCGGAACAGGGGGTACTTCCCGCTATGGCTACACCTTC. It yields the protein CASSPYIGTGGTSRYGYTF.

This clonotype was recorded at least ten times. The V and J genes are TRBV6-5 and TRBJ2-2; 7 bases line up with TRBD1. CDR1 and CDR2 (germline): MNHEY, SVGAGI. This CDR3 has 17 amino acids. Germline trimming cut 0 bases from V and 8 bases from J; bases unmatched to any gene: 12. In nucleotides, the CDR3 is TGTGCCAGCAGTTACTCTGCCCGCAGGGGGTCTAAGGGGGAGCTGTTTTTT. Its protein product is CASSYSARRGSKGELFF.

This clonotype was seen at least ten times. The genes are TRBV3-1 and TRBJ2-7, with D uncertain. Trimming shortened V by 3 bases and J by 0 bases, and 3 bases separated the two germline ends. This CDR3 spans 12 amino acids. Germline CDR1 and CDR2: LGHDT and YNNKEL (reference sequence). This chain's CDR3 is CASSQDSYEQYF. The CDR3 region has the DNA TGTGCCAGCAGCCAGGACTCCTACGAGCAGTACTTC.

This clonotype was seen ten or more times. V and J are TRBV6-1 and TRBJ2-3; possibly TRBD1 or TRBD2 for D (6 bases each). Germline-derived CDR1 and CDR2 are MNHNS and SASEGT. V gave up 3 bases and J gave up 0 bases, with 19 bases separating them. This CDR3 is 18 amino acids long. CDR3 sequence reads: CASSDTAGQALSTDTQYF. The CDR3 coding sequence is TGTGCCAGCAGTGATACTGCGGGACAAGCCCTTAGCACAGATACGCAGTATTTT.

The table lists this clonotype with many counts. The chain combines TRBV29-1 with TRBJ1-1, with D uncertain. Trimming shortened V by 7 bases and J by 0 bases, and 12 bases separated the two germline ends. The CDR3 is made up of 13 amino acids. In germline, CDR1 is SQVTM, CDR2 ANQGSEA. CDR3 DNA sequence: TGCAGCGCCACGGCGCCCTTGAACACTGAAGCTTTCTTT. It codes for CSATAPLNTEAFF.

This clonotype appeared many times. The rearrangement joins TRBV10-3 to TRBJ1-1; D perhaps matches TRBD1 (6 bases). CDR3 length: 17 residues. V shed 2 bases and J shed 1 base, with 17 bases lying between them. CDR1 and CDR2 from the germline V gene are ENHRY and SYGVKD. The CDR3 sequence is CAISENAAGDSNTEAFF. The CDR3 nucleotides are TGTGCCATCAGTGAGAATGCTGCAGGGGACTCGAACACTGAAGCTTTCTTT.

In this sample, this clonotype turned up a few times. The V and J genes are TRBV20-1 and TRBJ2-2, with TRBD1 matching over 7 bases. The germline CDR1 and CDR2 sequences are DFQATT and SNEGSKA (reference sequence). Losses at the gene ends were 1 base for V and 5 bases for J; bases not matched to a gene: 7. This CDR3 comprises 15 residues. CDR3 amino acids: CSARAPGQKTGELFF. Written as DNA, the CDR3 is TGCAGTGCTAGAGCCCCGGGACAGAAGACCGGGGAGCTGTTTTTT.

The CDR3 here is CASSSGHTSYNSPLHF. CDR3 nucleotides: TGTGCCAGCAGCTCGGGACATACCTCCTATAATTCACCCCTCCACTTT. The chain recombines TRBV7-2 with TRBJ1-6; D may be TRBD1 (6 bases). Germline V gene data show CDR1 as SGHTA and CDR2 as FQGNSA. The CDR3 contains 16 residues. V gave up 4 bases and J gave up 0 bases, with 10 bases separating them.

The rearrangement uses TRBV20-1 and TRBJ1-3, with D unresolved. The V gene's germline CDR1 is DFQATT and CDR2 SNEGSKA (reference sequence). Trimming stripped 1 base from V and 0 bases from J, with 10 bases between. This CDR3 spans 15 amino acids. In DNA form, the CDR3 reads TGCAGTGCTAGAGGTTTTGGGGTCTCTGGAAACACCATATATTTT. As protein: CSARGFGVSGNTIYF.

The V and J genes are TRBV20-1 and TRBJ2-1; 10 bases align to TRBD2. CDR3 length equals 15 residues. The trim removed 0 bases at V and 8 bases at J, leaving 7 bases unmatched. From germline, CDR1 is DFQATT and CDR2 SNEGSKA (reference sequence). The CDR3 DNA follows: TGCAGTGCTAGAGATTACAGCGGGGGGGTCTATGAGCAGTTCTTC. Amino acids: CSARDYSGGVYEQFF.

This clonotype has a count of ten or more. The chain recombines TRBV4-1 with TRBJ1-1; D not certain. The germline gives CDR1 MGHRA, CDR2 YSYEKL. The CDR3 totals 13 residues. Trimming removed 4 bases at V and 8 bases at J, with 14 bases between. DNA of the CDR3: TGCGCCAGCAGCCTAATGGGAGATCACGAAGCTTTCTTT. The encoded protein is CASSLMGDHEAFF.

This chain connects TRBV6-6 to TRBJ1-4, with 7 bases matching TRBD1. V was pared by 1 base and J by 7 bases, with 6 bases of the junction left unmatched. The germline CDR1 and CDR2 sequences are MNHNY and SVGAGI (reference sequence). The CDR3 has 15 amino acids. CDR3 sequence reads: CASSYYGTASEKLFF. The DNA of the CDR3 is TGTGCCAGCAGTTACTACGGGACAGCCAGTGAAAAACTGTTTTTT.

The CDR3 DNA sequence: TGCAGTGCTCGCCCGCAGGGGCGAGAGTACGAGCAGTACTTC. Amino acids: CSARPQGREYEQYF. The chain couples TRBV20-1 to TRBJ2-7; a weak D match, TRBD1 (6 bases). The CDR3 extends over 14 amino acids. V dropped 5 bases and J dropped 4 bases, with 18 bases sitting between them. Germline V gene sequence: CDR1 DFQATT, CDR2 SNEGSKA (reference sequence).